The 21 T cell receptor beta chains below come from one sample, sequenced in a study of spatial heterogeneity in lung cancer. MiXCR, run by TCRdb on the 5' RACE reads, gives a single entry per CDR3 protein. The sample lists 70,000 to 90,000 distinct CDR3 sequences, about an eighth occurring once. Documented time point: sample taken at primary tumor resection. Sequencing covered unsorted whole RNA taken from tumor, nontumor lung or frozen PBMC. The sequencing used PBMCs, collected at surgery. These receptors were taken from a male donor with early-stage non-small cell lung cancer.

This clonotype was seen a few times. CDR3 DNA: TGTGCCAGCAGCTTAGCGGGACAGGGTACCTATGGCTACACCTTC. This translates into CASSLAGQGTYGYTF. The rearrangement joins TRBV7-9 to TRBJ1-2; 9 bases fit TRBD1. Germline assignment: CDR1 SEHNR and CDR2 FQNEAQ (reference sequence). The CDR3 contains 15 residues. Losses at the gene ends were 0 bases for V and 4 bases for J; bases not matched to a gene: 3.

The table lists this clonotype with a few counts. The genes are TRBV7-2 and TRBJ2-1, with 8 bases identical to TRBD2. This CDR3 has 15 amino acids. Germline V gene sequence: CDR1 SGHTA, CDR2 FQGNSA. Unmatched junction bases numbered 4, after V lost 1 base and J lost 5 bases. The CDR3 loop reads CASSLVTSGDNEQFF. In DNA form, the CDR3 reads TGTGCCAGCAGCTTAGTAACTAGCGGAGACAATGAGCAGTTCTTC.

This clonotype was seen a handful of times. CDR3 sequence reads: CASSLAGGETQYF. The CDR3 DNA is TGTGCCAGCAGCTTAGCGGGGGGAGAGACCCAGTACTTC. V is TRBV7-6 and J is TRBJ2-5, with a possible D match to TRBD2 (6 bases). Between the trimmed V and J ends, which lost 0 bases and 4 bases, there was a span of 6 bases. The germline V gene has CDR1 SGHVS and CDR2 FNYEAQ. The CDR3 consists of 13 residues.

The chain couples TRBV2 to TRBJ2-7; possibly TRBD2 for D (6 bases). V was clipped by 8 bases and J by 5 bases, with 16 bases between them. CDR3 length: 13 amino acids. From germline, CDR1 is SNHLY and CDR2 FYNNEI. CDR3 coding DNA: TGTGCCAGCCGGGTCGGGGGTTCCAACGAGCAGTACTTC. As protein: CASRVGGSNEQYF.

This clonotype came up many times. The chain employs TRBV7-9 and TRBJ1-1, with D possibly being TRBD1 (5 bases). Germline V lookup: CDR1 SEHNR, CDR2 FQNEAQ (reference sequence). V dropped 5 bases and J dropped 7 bases, with 14 bases sitting between them. This CDR3 is built from 13 residues. The CDR3 DNA reads as TGTGCCAGCAGCGTCCTGACAGTTGGTGAAGCTTTCTTT. Translated: CASSVLTVGEAFF.

J is TRBJ1-5 and V is TRBV20-1, with TRBD1 as a possible D gene (6 bases). V lost 5 bases to trimming and J lost 7 bases, with 18 bases between them. This CDR3 is 14 amino acids long. Germline-derived CDR1 and CDR2 are DFQATT and SNEGSKA (reference sequence). The CDR3 nucleotides read TGCAGTGCTGAGAGGCAGGGGCCCGGACAGCCCCAGCATTTT. Translation: CSAERQGPGQPQHF.

This clonotype has more than one count but fewer than ten. V is TRBV7-9 and J is TRBJ2-7; the D gene is possibly TRBD1 (6 bases). This CDR3 contains 13 residues. Germline loops: CDR1 SEHNR, CDR2 FQNEAQ (reference sequence). The V gene lost 5 bases and the J gene lost 6 bases, with 14 bases spanning the gap. This CDR3 reads CASSADRHLEQYF. CDR3 DNA sequence: TGTGCCAGCAGCGCCGACAGGCACCTCGAGCAGTACTTC.

The CDR3 loop reads CASSQDLAGVTDTQYF. CDR3 bases: TGCGCCAGCAGCCAAGATCTGGCGGGAGTAACAGATACGCAGTATTTT. The chain couples TRBV4-3 to TRBJ2-3; 7 nucleotides align to TRBD2. The CDR3 has 16 residues. Germline V gives CDR1 LGHNA, CDR2 YSLEER. With 0 bases clipped from V and 3 bases from J, the junction kept 6 bases outside the gene matches.

This clonotype was detected ten times or more. V gene TRBV6-2 or TRBV6-3 combines with J gene TRBJ1-1; TRBD1 agrees at 8 bases. This CDR3 contains 11 residues. Germline V gene lookup returns CDR1 MNHEY and CDR2 SVGEGT. With 8 bases clipped from V and 5 bases from J, the junction kept 1 base outside the gene matches. In nucleotides, the CDR3 is TGTGCCAGCGGACAGGGTACTGAAGCTTTCTTT. Translation: CASGQGTEAFF.

The chain couples TRBV20-1 to TRBJ1-1; TRBD1 agrees at 7 bases. Germline V gives CDR1 DFQATT, CDR2 SNEGSKA (reference sequence). This CDR3 contains 13 residues. V lost 7 bases and J lost 0; bases outside the gene matches: 5. CDR3 region: CSVQGTVNTEAFF. CDR3 nucleotides: TGCAGTGTTCAAGGGACAGTGAACACTGAAGCTTTCTTT.

The rearrangement joins TRBV14 to TRBJ2-2; D is undetermined. The CDR3 has 13 residues. Germline CDR1 is SGHDN and CDR2 is FVKESK. V was trimmed by 4 bases and J by 2 bases, leaving 5 bases between them. CDR3 amino acids: CASSLVNTGELFF. CDR3 DNA: TGTGCCAGCAGCCTCGTAAACACCGGGGAGCTGTTTTTT.

The chain joins TRBV29-1 to TRBJ2-5; the D is unclear. This CDR3 is 13 amino acids long. CDR1 and CDR2 (germline): SQVTM, ANQGSEA. The V end was cut by 1 base, the J end by 4 bases, with 10 bases between. CDR3 in amino acids: CSVEASPGETQYF. For the CDR3, the DNA is TGCAGCGTTGAAGCGAGTCCGGGAGAGACCCAGTACTTC.

This clonotype was seen more than once but under ten times. The rearrangement uses TRBV6-2 or TRBV6-3 and TRBJ1-3; D ambiguous. This CDR3 contains 15 residues. The germline gives CDR1 MNHEY, CDR2 SVGEGT. V was pared by 6 bases and J by 0 bases, with 12 bases between. CDR3 nucleotides: TGTGCCAGCAGCCCGACGGGCAGCTCTGGAAACACCATATATTTT. As protein: CASSPTGSSGNTIYF.

This clonotype has just a few counts. The chain has TRBV20-1 and TRBJ1-5; 8 bases are shared with TRBD1. The CDR3 totals 13 residues. The germline V gene encodes CDR1 DFQATT and CDR2 SNEGSKA (reference sequence). J was trimmed by 5 bases and V by 5 bases; bases with no gene match: 5. The CDR3 DNA reads TGCAGTGCTCAGATACAGGGGGATCAGCCCCAGCATTTT. Protein product: CSAQIQGDQPQHF.

The chain links TRBV5-4 to TRBJ2-5; TRBD1 matches 8 bases. Germline V gene lookup returns CDR1 SGHNT and CDR2 YYREEE (reference sequence). This CDR3 is 14 amino acids long. V dropped 3 bases and J dropped 2; count of bases not matched to a gene: 3. CDR3 sequence: CASSSGQVQETQYF. CDR3 DNA: TGTGCCAGCAGCTCGGGACAGGTACAAGAGACCCAGTACTTC. The full variable domain, rest sourced from reference TRBV5-4 and TRBJ2-5, is ETGVTQSPTHLIKTRGQQVTLRCSSQSGHNTVSWYQQALGQGPQFIFQYYREEENGRGNFPPRFSGLQFPNYSSELNVNALELDDSALYLCASSSGQVQETQYFGPGTRLLVL.

This chain links TRBV7-2 with TRBJ1-2; D is uncertain. Germline V CDR1 and CDR2: SGHTA, FQGNSA. The CDR3 totals 13 residues. Trimming removed 1 base from V and 2 bases from J, with 5 bases in between. The CDR3 loop is CASSLVGNYGYTF. CDR3 in DNA: TGTGCCAGCAGCTTAGTGGGGAACTATGGCTACACCTTC. The full variable domain, completed using reference TRBV7-2 and TRBJ1-2, is GAGVSQSPSNKVTEKGKDVELRCDPISGHTALYWYRQSLGQGLEFLIYFQGNSAPDKSGLPSDRFSAERTGGSVSTLTIQRTQQEDSAVYLCASSLVGNYGYTFGSGTRLTVV.

This clonotype was seen many times. The J gene is TRBJ1-2, the V gene TRBV11-2; D ambiguous. Germline V gene data show CDR1 as SGHAT and CDR2 as FQNNGV. Between the trimmed V and J ends, which lost 3 bases and 6 bases, there was a span of 5 bases. The CDR3 contains 11 residues. The DNA of the CDR3 is TGTGCCAGCAGCTTCAGAGATGGCTACACCTTC. As protein: CASSFRDGYTF.

This clonotype was recorded a few times. The chain has TRBV7-2 and TRBJ2-3, with unresolved D. Trimming shortened V by 2 bases and J by 2 bases, and 8 bases separated the two germline ends. The CDR3 extends over 14 amino acids. CDR1 and CDR2 from the germline V gene are SGHTA and FQGNSA. The CDR3 spells CASSLQRTTDTQYF. The CDR3 DNA sequence: TGTGCCAGCAGCTTACAGCGAACCACAGATACGCAGTATTTT.

A few counts support this clonotype. CDR3 protein: CSATGQGSSGANVLTF. The CDR3 DNA sequence: TGCAGTGCGACGGGACAGGGGAGCTCTGGGGCCAACGTCCTGACTTTC. The chain employs TRBV20-1 and TRBJ2-6; 10 positions agree with TRBD1. With 6 bases clipped from V and 0 bases from J, the junction kept 5 bases outside the gene matches. The CDR3 spans 16 residues. The germline gives CDR1 DFQATT, CDR2 SNEGSKA (reference sequence).

V gene TRBV5-1 combines with J gene TRBJ1-2; TRBD1 aligns across 9 bases. The CDR3 length is 15 residues. CDR1 SGHRS and CDR2 YFSETQ come from the germline V gene. The junction had 11 bases not matched to a gene; V was cut back by 3 bases and J by 8 bases. Here the CDR3 reads CASSSLPGQGNGYTF. CDR3 nucleotides: TGCGCCAGCAGCTCATTACCGGGACAGGGAAACGGCTACACCTTC.

This clonotype was found many times. The chain joins TRBV5-1 to TRBJ2-5, with D maybe TRBD1 (5 bases). The CDR3 has 13 amino acids. The V gene lost 1 base and the J gene lost 4 bases, with 8 bases spanning the gap. The V gene's germline CDR1 is SGHRS and CDR2 YFSETQ. The chain's CDR3 is CASSLSGLETQYF. CDR3 DNA: TGCGCCAGCAGCTTGTCAGGGCTAGAGACCCAGTACTTC.